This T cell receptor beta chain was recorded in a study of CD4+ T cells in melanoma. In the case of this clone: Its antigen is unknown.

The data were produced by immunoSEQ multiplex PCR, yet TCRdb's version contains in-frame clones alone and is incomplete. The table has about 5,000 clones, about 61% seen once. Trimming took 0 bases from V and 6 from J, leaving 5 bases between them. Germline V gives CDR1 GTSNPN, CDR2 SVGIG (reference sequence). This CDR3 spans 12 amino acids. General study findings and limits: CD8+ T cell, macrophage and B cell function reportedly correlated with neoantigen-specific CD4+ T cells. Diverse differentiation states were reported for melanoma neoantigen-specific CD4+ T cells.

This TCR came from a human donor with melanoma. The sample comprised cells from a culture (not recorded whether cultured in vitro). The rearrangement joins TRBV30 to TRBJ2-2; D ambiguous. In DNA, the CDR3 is TGTGCCTGGAGTGTAAGTCCCGGGGAGCTGTTTTTT. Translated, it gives CAWSVSPGELFF.